Below are 27 T cell receptor beta chains sequenced from a single sample in a study of T cell responses to AZD1222 COVID-19 vaccine. Sequenced by immunoSEQ multiplex PCR; TCRdb stores in-frame clones only, minus some. The sample lists approximately 150,000 clones; around 90% were seen once. The specimen was peripheral blood, collected 28 days after the second AZD1222 dose. These receptor sequences come from an adult who received the AZD1222 COVID-19 vaccine.

The chain carries TRBV18 and TRBJ1-1, with D perhaps matching TRBD1 (5 bases). Germline lookup yields CDR1 KGHSH and CDR2 LQKENI. Trimming removed 0 bases from V and 3 bases from J, with 23 bases in between. This CDR3 spans 19 amino acids. The CDR3 is CASSPPGRGRGWLDTEAFF. In DNA form, the CDR3 reads TGTGCCAGCTCACCACCGGGGAGGGGAAGGGGTTGGCTCGACACTGAAGCTTTCTTT.

The V and J genes are TRBV10-3 and TRBJ2-1; TRBD2 agrees at 10 bases. Germline V CDR1 and CDR2: ENHRY, SYGVKD. Trimming removed 7 bases from V and 5 bases from J; junction bases left unmatched: 5. The CDR3 is made up of 14 amino acids. CDR3 bases: TGTGCCATCACGAGGACTAGCGGTAACAATGAGCAGTTCTTC. Amino acids: CAITRTSGNNEQFF.

The gene calls are TRBV24-1 and TRBJ1-1; 7 bases are shared with TRBD1. The trim removed 2 bases at V and 4 bases at J, leaving 18 bases unmatched. The CDR3 runs to 19 residues. Germline CDR1 and CDR2: KGHDR and SFDVKD. The CDR3 coding sequence is TGTGCCACCAGTGATTCCACGCCCTTAAAGGACAGGTTGCGCACTGAAGCTTTCTTT. This codes for CATSDSTPLKDRLRTEAFF.

The chain combines TRBV4-2 with TRBJ1-2; D unclear. Between the trimmed V and J ends, which lost 3 bases and 5 bases, there was a span of 10 bases. CDR1 LGHNA and CDR2 YNFKEQ come from the germline V gene. The CDR3 is 13 residues long. As DNA, the CDR3 is TGTGCCAGCAGCCACGAAGTATGGTATGGCTACACCTTC. It yields the protein CASSHEVWYGYTF.

The chain is built from TRBV11-2 and TRBJ2-5; the D is unclear. The germline gives CDR1 SGHAT, CDR2 FQNNGV. This CDR3 comprises 12 residues. Between the trimmed V and J ends, which lost 2 bases and 2 bases, there was a span of 3 bases. CDR3 amino acids: CASSLQQETQYF. CDR3 nucleotide sequence: TGTGCCAGCAGCTTACAGCAAGAGACCCAGTACTTC. The whole variable domain, filled in from reference TRBV11-2 and TRBJ2-5, reads EAGVAQSPRYKIIEKRQSVAFWCNPISGHATLYWYQQILGQGPKLLIQFQNNGVVDDSQLPKDRFSAERLKGVDSTLKIQPAKLEDSAVYLCASSLQQETQYFGPGTRLLVL.

The chain employs TRBV13 and TRBJ2-7; possibly TRBD2 for D (6 bases). The ends were cut back, 5 bases at V and 2 bases at J, with 19 bases in the middle. The CDR3 totals 16 residues. In germline, CDR1 is PRHDT, CDR2 FYEKMQ (reference sequence). CDR3 in DNA: TGTGCCAGCAGCACCGGTGGCAGGAGGGAAACCTACGAGCAGTACTTC. This encodes CASSTGGRRETYEQYF.

Here the CDR3 reads CASSLGWDRGLESGYTF. CDR3 DNA: TGTGCCAGCAGCTTAGGGTGGGACAGGGGGCTAGAAAGTGGCTACACCTTC. The V gene is TRBV7-9, the J gene TRBJ1-2; 12 bases are a match to TRBD1. Germline assignment: CDR1 SEHNR and CDR2 FQNEAQ (reference sequence). V lost 1 base to trimming and J lost 7 bases; unmatched junction nucleotides: 10. The CDR3 spans 17 residues.

This clone was found once. V is TRBV4-1 and J is TRBJ2-3; 12 positions match TRBD2. Germline trimming cut 1 base from V and 5 bases from J; bases unmatched to any gene: 4. The CDR3 totals 16 residues. CDR1 MGHRA and CDR2 YSYEKL come from the germline V gene. CDR3 region: CASSQGPSGRVDTQYF. In DNA form, the CDR3 reads TGCGCCAGCAGCCAAGGACCTAGCGGGAGGGTAGATACGCAGTATTTT.

The chain combines TRBV6-6 with TRBJ1-1; tentative D call: TRBD1 (6 bases). Trimming pared 11 bases from V and 4 bases from J, leaving 20 bases between. The CDR3 length is 14 residues. CDR1 and CDR2 from the germline V gene are MNHNY and SVGAGI (reference sequence). As DNA, the CDR3 is TGTGCCGCGACGAAGGCTCAGGGGAGCACTGAAGCTTTCTTT. Its protein product is CAATKAQGSTEAFF.

This sequence joins TRBV7-6 and TRBJ2-7; 9 nucleotides line up with TRBD2. This CDR3 contains 15 residues. The germline gives CDR1 SGHVS, CDR2 FNYEAQ. The V segment lost 5 bases and the J segment 3 bases; nucleotides outside the gene matches: 8. DNA for the CDR3: TGTGCCAGCAGCCCTTGGACTAGCGCCAACTACGAGCAGTACTTC. Its protein is CASSPWTSANYEQYF. The whole variable domain, filled in from reference TRBV7-6 and TRBJ2-7, reads GAGVSQSPRYKVTKRGQDVALRCDPISGHVSLYWYRQALGQGPEFLTYFNYEAQQDKSGLPNDRFSAERPEGSISTLTIQRTEQRDSAMYRCASSPWTSANYEQYFGPGTRLTVT.

This clone is a singleton in its sample. V gene TRBV6-5 combines with J gene TRBJ2-6; unclear D gene. Germline loops: CDR1 MNHEY, CDR2 SVGAGI. This CDR3 is 15 amino acids long. V was pared by 4 bases and J by 1 base, with 8 bases between. This CDR3 reads CASSFMWSGANVLTF. The DNA of the CDR3 is TGTGCCAGCAGTTTCATGTGGTCTGGGGCCAACGTCCTGACTTTC.

This sequence joins TRBV9 and TRBJ1-4; 7 bases match TRBD1. The CDR3 is 16 residues long. Germline CDR1 and CDR2: SGDLS and YYNGEE. The V segment lost 0 bases and the J segment 7 bases; nucleotides outside the gene matches: 9. Here the CDR3 DNA reads TGTGCCAGCAGCGTAGTCGCCGACAGGGTTGGTGAAAAACTGTTTTTT. Translating gives CASSVVADRVGEKLFF.

The chain couples TRBV6-2 or TRBV6-3 to TRBJ2-5; 7 bases agree with TRBD1. The J segment lost 2 bases and the V segment lost 2 bases, leaving 14 bases of the junction unmatched. This CDR3 is 18 amino acids long. Per germline, CDR1 MNHEY and CDR2 SVGEGT. The CDR3 loop is CASSYPPTGWDRQETQYF. The CDR3 bases are TGTGCCAGCAGTTACCCTCCCACCGGTTGGGACAGACAAGAGACCCAGTACTTC.

The chain combines TRBV28 with TRBJ2-2; 7 bases map to TRBD1. The CDR3 sequence is 17 residues long. With V trimmed by 5 bases and J by 4 bases, 13 bases remained unmatched. Germline V gives CDR1 MDHEN, CDR2 SYDVKM. Here the CDR3 reads CASSLLSRTGPTGELFF. The CDR3, as DNA: TGTGCCAGCAGTCTTTTATCTCGGACAGGCCCCACCGGGGAGCTGTTTTTT.

The V and J genes are TRBV29-1 and TRBJ2-7; D is unclear. V was cut by 4 bases and J by 2 bases, with 15 bases left in between. This CDR3 spans 14 amino acids. CDR1 and CDR2 from the germline V gene are SQVTM and ANQGSEA. The CDR3 DNA reads as TGCAGCGTTGTATGGAACCCTCTAACCTACGAGCAGTACTTC. This sequence encodes CSVVWNPLTYEQYF.

This sequence joins TRBV19 and TRBJ2-1; D possibly corresponds to TRBD2 (6 bases). Trimming cost V 5 bases and J 4 bases, with 12 bases left between them. CDR1 and CDR2 from the germline V gene are LNHDA and SQIVND (reference sequence). The CDR3 is 14 amino acids. CDR3 region: CASSGGTGYNEQFF. The CDR3 DNA reads as TGTGCCAGTAGTGGGGGGACCGGGTACAATGAGCAGTTCTTC. Full variable domain (outside the CDR3, taken from reference TRBV19 and TRBJ2-1): DGGITQSPKYLFRKEGQNVTLSCEQNLNHDAMYWYRQDPGQGLRLIYYSQIVNDFQKGDIAEGYSVSREKKESFPLTVTSAQKNPTAFYLCASSGGTGYNEQFFGPGTRLTVL.

The chain recombines TRBV5-1 with TRBJ1-4; no clear D. CDR1 is SGHRS and CDR2 is YFSETQ in the germline V gene. V was clipped by 0 bases and J by 6 bases, with 9 bases between them. This CDR3 spans 14 amino acids. CDR3 region: CASSLGAKDEKLFF. In DNA, the CDR3 is TGCGCCAGCAGCTTGGGAGCCAAAGATGAAAAACTGTTTTTT.

This clone was seen only a few times. The chain joins TRBV2 to TRBJ1-3, with D possibly TRBD1 on 5 matching bases. CDR1 and CDR2 from the germline V gene are SNHLY and FYNNEI. V was shortened by 6 bases and J by 4 bases, with 10 bases between the two germline ends. This CDR3 comprises 13 residues. Here the CDR3 reads CASRGDSGNTIYF. In DNA, the CDR3 is TGTGCCAGCAGGGGGGACTCAGGAAACACCATATATTTT.

V is TRBV7-8 and J is TRBJ2-1; TRBD2 matches 11 bases. There are 17 residues in the CDR3. V was pared by 2 bases and J by 7 bases, with 10 bases of the junction left unmatched. CDR1 is SGHVS and CDR2 is FQNEAQ in the germline V gene. In nucleotides, the CDR3 is TGTGCCAGCAGCTTACCTTTAGCGGGAGGGCCAGGGAATGAGCAGTTCTTC. Translating it yields CASSLPLAGGPGNEQFF.

This chain uses TRBV28 with TRBJ2-7; D remains unclear. Germline CDR1 MDHEN, CDR2 SYDVKM. V lost 2 bases, J lost 1 base, and 12 bases lay in between. The CDR3 loop spans 15 amino acids. The chain's CDR3 is CASSLARQASYEQYF. The CDR3 DNA reads TGTGCCAGCAGTTTAGCCCGACAAGCATCCTACGAGCAGTACTTC.

The J gene is TRBJ2-3, the V gene TRBV7-3; no definite D call. There are 15 residues in the CDR3. V was clipped by 2 bases and J by 6 bases, with 15 bases between them. Germline loops: CDR1 SGHTA, CDR2 FQGTGA. Written as DNA, the CDR3 is TGTGCCAGCAGCTTATCCGTCGACCGGTACGATACGCAGTATTTT. It translates to CASSLSVDRYDTQYF.

This chain joins TRBV5-1 and TRBJ2-2; D unclear. CDR3 length: 16 residues. V shed 0 bases and J shed 5 bases, with 14 bases lying between them. Germline lookup yields CDR1 SGHRS and CDR2 YFSETQ. Written as DNA, the CDR3 is TGCGCCAGCAGCTTGGCCGTGTCTCTAGGTACCGGGGAGCTGTTTTTT. It specifies CASSLAVSLGTGELFF.

This sequence joins TRBV19 and TRBJ2-7; a possible D gene is TRBD1 (5 bases). Per the germline V gene, CDR1 is LNHDA and CDR2 is SQIVND (reference sequence). CDR3 length: 15 residues. The V end was cut by 1 base, the J end by 3 bases, with 13 bases between. CDR3 region: CASSIGGRDYYEQYF. CDR3 DNA sequence: TGTGCCAGTAGTATAGGGGGCAGGGATTACTACGAGCAGTACTTC.

The V and J genes are TRBV30 and TRBJ1-2; D is unclear. Germline CDR1 reads GTSNPN; CDR2 reads SVGIG (reference sequence). Between the trimmed V and J ends, which lost 4 bases and 2 bases, there was a span of 17 bases. The CDR3 has 15 amino acids. The CDR3 nucleotides read TGTGCCTGGATCGATATCGCGTTAAGGAACTATGGCTACACCTTC. It is translated as CAWIDIALRNYGYTF.

The rearrangement uses TRBV4-2 and TRBJ2-1; a weak D match, TRBD2 (5 bases). CDR1 and CDR2 from the germline V gene are LGHNA and YNFKEQ. The CDR3 consists of 14 residues. The V gene lost 4 bases and the J gene lost 6 bases, with 13 bases spanning the gap. The DNA of the CDR3 is TGTGCCAGCAGCCCCACCGAGGGCCTCAATGAGCAGTTCTTC. As protein: CASSPTEGLNEQFF.

The count of this clone is one. J is TRBJ1-1 and V is TRBV18; perhaps TRBD1 as D (5 bases). The germline V and J ends were trimmed by 3 bases and 1 base, with 9 bases remaining between them. Looked up from germline, CDR1 is KGHSH and CDR2 is LQKENI. The CDR3 consists of 14 residues. This chain's CDR3 is CASSPGQGNTEAFF. CDR3 nucleotide sequence: TGTGCCAGCTCACCGGGGCAGGGGAACACTGAAGCTTTCTTT. The entire variable domain, with the rest obtained from reference TRBV18 and TRBJ1-1, is as follows: NAGVMQNPRHLVRRRGQEARLRCSPMKGHSHVYWYRQLPEEGLKFMVYLQKENIIDESGMPKERFSAEFPKEGPSILRIQQVVRGDSAAYFCASSPGQGNTEAFFGQGTRLTVV.

The chain is built from TRBV27 and TRBJ1-2, with D uncertain. The CDR3 contains 16 residues. V gave up 5 bases and J gave up 2 bases, with 18 bases separating them. Germline V gene sequence: CDR1 MNHEY, CDR2 SMNVEV (reference sequence). The CDR3 sequence is CASSPSGRGANYGYTF. The CDR3 nucleotides read TGTGCCAGCAGTCCGTCAGGACGGGGAGCGAACTATGGCTACACCTTC.